The rows below give T cell receptor beta chains drawn from one sample of a study of cytomegalovirus exposure and HLA in healthy donors. Method: immunoSEQ multiplex PCR; TCRdb's copy keeps in-frame clones and lacks some. This sample has some 190,000 clones; more than 75% occur once, and the top ten carry 7.2%. The material sequenced was PBMCs. These receptors all stem from a man aged 25-45 years in good health and CMV-seropositive. Each CDR3 is given with its conserved first and last residue. A D gene is named only where the DNA matches it firmly. Size values are once, few and many counts, or a class for expanded clones, and some rows have none.

v_call: TRBV27; clone_size: NA; j_call: TRBJ2-7; d_call: NA; cdr3_aa: CASRMTGDYEQYF; cdr3_nt: TGTGCCAGCAGGATGACGGGGGACTACGAGCAGTACTTC
v_call: TRBV5-1; clone_size: NA; j_call: TRBJ2-7; d_call: TRBD2; cdr3_aa: CASSLVAWGGYEQYF; cdr3_nt: TGCGCCAGCAGCTTGGTCGCTTGGGGGGGGTACGAGCAGTACTTC
v_call: TRBV7-6; clone_size: NA; j_call: TRBJ2-7; d_call: NA; cdr3_aa: CASSLALAYEQYF; cdr3_nt: TGTGCCAGCAGCTTGGCGTTAGCCTACGAGCAGTACTTC
v_call: TRBV7-2; clone_size: NA; j_call: TRBJ1-1; d_call: NA; cdr3_aa: CASSLGGASTGTEAFF; cdr3_nt: TGTGCCAGCAGCTTAGGAGGGGCCTCCACCGGCACTGAAGCTTTCTTT
v_call: TRBV14; clone_size: NA; j_call: TRBJ2-1; d_call: TRBD2; cdr3_aa: CASSQRLAGVDNEQFF; cdr3_nt: TGTGCCAGCAGCCAAAGACTAGCGGGGGTCGACAATGAGCAGTTCTTC
v_call: TRBV5-1; clone_size: NA; j_call: TRBJ2-5; d_call: TRBD1; cdr3_aa: CASSLAGTGQETQYF; cdr3_nt: TGCGCCAGCAGCTTGGCCGGGACAGGGCAAGAGACCCAGTACTTC
v_call: TRBV9; clone_size: NA; j_call: TRBJ1-1; d_call: TRBD1; cdr3_aa: CASTGGDSMNTEAFF; cdr3_nt: TGTGCCAGCACCGGGGGGGACAGCATGAACACTGAAGCTTTCTTT
v_call: TRBV27; clone_size: NA; j_call: TRBJ1-2; d_call: NA; cdr3_aa: CASSRTRSYGYTF; cdr3_nt: TGTGCCAGCAGCCGAACTAGGAGCTATGGCTACACCTTC
v_call: TRBV27; clone_size: NA; j_call: TRBJ2-2; d_call: TRBD1; cdr3_aa: CASSSRQGLTGELFF; cdr3_nt: TGTGCCAGCAGTTCCCGACAGGGGTTGACCGGGGAGCTGTTTTTT
v_call: TRBV7-2; clone_size: once; j_call: TRBJ1-1; d_call: NA; cdr3_aa: CASRTTDYTEAFF; cdr3_nt: TGTGCCAGCAGGACAACTGATTACACTGAAGCTTTCTTT
v_call: TRBV6-6; clone_size: NA; j_call: TRBJ2-7; d_call: TRBD1; cdr3_aa: CASSYVAGTGLNEQYF; cdr3_nt: TGTGCCAGCAGTTACGTGGCTGGGACAGGGCTTAATGAGCAGTACTTC
v_call: TRBV5-1; clone_size: NA; j_call: TRBJ2-1; d_call: TRBD1; cdr3_aa: CASSPGQGFNEQFF; cdr3_nt: TGCGCCAGCAGCCCGGGACAGGGTTTCAATGAGCAGTTCTTC
v_call: TRBV13; clone_size: NA; j_call: TRBJ2-5; d_call: NA; cdr3_aa: CASSYQETQYF; cdr3_nt: TGTGCCAGCAGCTACCAAGAGACCCAGTACTTC
v_call: TRBV27; clone_size: NA; j_call: TRBJ1-1; d_call: NA; cdr3_aa: CASSFGSPPNTEEAFF; cdr3_nt: TGTGCCAGCAGTTTCGGGTCGCCTCCTAACACTGAGGAAGCTTTCTTT
v_call: TRBV9; clone_size: NA; j_call: TRBJ2-2; d_call: NA; cdr3_aa: CASSHDTGELFF; cdr3_nt: TGTGCCAGCAGCCACGACACCGGGGAGCTGTTTTTT
v_call: TRBV5-6; clone_size: NA; j_call: TRBJ2-1; d_call: NA; cdr3_aa: CASSLWGVRTDEQFF; cdr3_nt: TGTGCCAGCAGCTTGTGGGGGGTCAGGACGGATGAGCAGTTCTTC
v_call: TRBV6-5; clone_size: NA; j_call: TRBJ2-7; d_call: TRBD2; cdr3_aa: CASSFGTSGYEQYF; cdr3_nt: TGTGCCAGCAGTTTTGGGACTAGCGGATACGAGCAGTACTTC
v_call: TRBV7-6; clone_size: NA; j_call: TRBJ2-5; d_call: NA; cdr3_aa: CASSSSPQETQYF; cdr3_nt: TGTGCCAGCAGCTCGTCCCCCCAAGAGACCCAGTACTTC
v_call: TRBV29-1; clone_size: NA; j_call: TRBJ1-2; d_call: NA; cdr3_aa: CSVLAGAIYGYTF; cdr3_nt: TGCAGCGTTCTAGCTGGGGCAATCTATGGCTACACCTTC
v_call: TRBV4-3; clone_size: NA; j_call: TRBJ1-2; d_call: NA; cdr3_aa: CASSQEDDREGYTF; cdr3_nt: TGCGCCAGCAGCCAAGAAGACGACCGGGAGGGTTACACCTTC
v_call: TRBV10-3; clone_size: NA; j_call: TRBJ2-7; d_call: NA; cdr3_aa: CAISESWDTLEQYF; cdr3_nt: TGTGCCATCAGTGAGTCCTGGGACACACTCGAGCAGTACTTC
v_call: TRBV28; clone_size: once; j_call: TRBJ2-1; d_call: NA; cdr3_aa: CASSLNPSYNEQFF; cdr3_nt: TGTGCCAGCAGTTTGAATCCCTCCTACAATGAGCAGTTCTTC
v_call: TRBV5-6; clone_size: NA; j_call: TRBJ2-7; d_call: NA; cdr3_aa: CASSLAGLGLSSYEQYF; cdr3_nt: TGTGCCAGCAGCTTGGCGGGGCTGGGATTGAGCTCCTACGAGCAGTACTTC
v_call: TRBV9; clone_size: NA; j_call: TRBJ2-5; d_call: TRBD2; cdr3_aa: CASSLGLAGGQGETQYF; cdr3_nt: TGTGCCAGCAGCCTGGGACTAGCGGGGGGCCAAGGAGAGACCCAGTACTTC
v_call: TRBV18; clone_size: once; j_call: TRBJ2-1; d_call: NA; cdr3_aa: CASSPWDTTLYNEQFF; cdr3_nt: TGTGCCAGCTCCCCCTGGGACACCACACTCTACAATGAGCAGTTCTTC
v_call: TRBV7-9; clone_size: NA; j_call: TRBJ2-7; d_call: NA; cdr3_aa: CASSPVGSYEQYF; cdr3_nt: TGTGCCAGCAGTCCCGTAGGGTCCTACGAGCAGTACTTC
v_call: TRBV5-4; clone_size: once; j_call: TRBJ1-2; d_call: NA; cdr3_aa: CASSPARKSVYGYTF; cdr3_nt: TGTGCCAGCAGCCCGGCCCGAAAGTCTGTCTATGGCTACACCTTC
v_call: TRBV11-3; clone_size: NA; j_call: TRBJ2-3; d_call: NA; cdr3_aa: CASSLDPSPYTDTQYF; cdr3_nt: TGTGCCAGCAGCTTAGATCCCAGCCCCTACACAGATACGCAGTATTTT
v_call: TRBV11-3; clone_size: NA; j_call: TRBJ2-3; d_call: NA; cdr3_aa: CASSLFRSADTQYF; cdr3_nt: TGTGCCAGCAGCTTATTTCGAAGTGCAGATACGCAGTATTTT
v_call: TRBV19; clone_size: NA; j_call: TRBJ2-7; d_call: NA; cdr3_aa: CASSRIGYYEQYF; cdr3_nt: TGTGCCAGTAGTAGAATCGGATACTACGAGCAGTACTTC
v_call: TRBV2; clone_size: NA; j_call: TRBJ2-1; d_call: NA; cdr3_aa: CASIWESYNEQFF; cdr3_nt: TGTGCCAGCATCTGGGAGTCCTACAATGAGCAGTTCTTC
v_call: TRBV11-2; clone_size: NA; j_call: TRBJ2-7; d_call: NA; cdr3_aa: CASSLDGGIYEQYF; cdr3_nt: TGTGCCAGCAGCCTCGATGGGGGGATCTACGAGCAGTACTTC
v_call: TRBV11-1; clone_size: few; j_call: TRBJ2-5; d_call: TRBD1; cdr3_aa: CASSRDSGGETQYF; cdr3_nt: TGTGCCAGCAGCCGGGACAGTGGTGGGGAGACCCAGTACTTC
v_call: TRBV6-4; clone_size: NA; j_call: TRBJ1-2; d_call: NA; cdr3_aa: CASSGGRDSSGYTF; cdr3_nt: TGTGCCAGCAGTGGTGGCAGGGATTCGTCTGGCTACACCTTC
v_call: TRBV7-2; clone_size: NA; j_call: TRBJ1-2; d_call: TRBD1; cdr3_aa: CASSLIGTGGYGYTF; cdr3_nt: TGTGCCAGCAGCCTGATTGGGACAGGCGGCTATGGCTACACCTTC
v_call: TRBV5-1; clone_size: NA; j_call: TRBJ2-2; d_call: TRBD2; cdr3_aa: CASSPTGEGTGELFF; cdr3_nt: TGCGCCAGCAGCCCGACGGGGGAGGGCACCGGGGAGCTGTTTTTT
v_call: TRBV19; clone_size: NA; j_call: TRBJ2-7; d_call: NA; cdr3_aa: CASSIDKAPYEQYF; cdr3_nt: TGTGCCAGTAGTATAGACAAAGCCCCCTACGAGCAGTACTTC
v_call: TRBV6-4; clone_size: NA; j_call: TRBJ2-7; d_call: TRBD2; cdr3_aa: CASSVREGLYEQYF; cdr3_nt: TGTGCCAGCAGTGTGCGGGAGGGCCTGTACGAGCAGTACTTC
v_call: TRBV5-1; clone_size: NA; j_call: TRBJ2-1; d_call: TRBD2; cdr3_aa: CASSLPLAGEQAKLSSYNEQFF; cdr3_nt: TGCGCCAGCAGCTTACCCCTAGCGGGAGAACAAGCTAAGTTGAGCTCCTACAATGAGCAGTTCTTC
v_call: TRBV5-1; clone_size: NA; j_call: TRBJ2-7; d_call: NA; cdr3_aa: CASSPGDYEQYF; cdr3_nt: TGCGCCAGCAGCCCTGGGGATTACGAGCAGTACTTC
v_call: TRBV4-3; clone_size: few; j_call: TRBJ2-1; d_call: NA; cdr3_aa: CASSQDIHGGNEQFF; cdr3_nt: TGCGCCAGCAGCCAAGATATCCACGGCGGAAATGAGCAGTTCTTC
v_call: TRBV7-2; clone_size: NA; j_call: TRBJ2-7; d_call: TRBD2; cdr3_aa: CASSYTSGLEGQYF; cdr3_nt: TGTGCCAGCAGCTATACTAGCGGGTTAGAAGGGCAGTACTTC
v_call: TRBV28; clone_size: NA; j_call: TRBJ2-2; d_call: NA; cdr3_aa: CASTNERGSTGELFF; cdr3_nt: TGTGCCAGCACTAACGAGAGAGGTTCTACCGGGGAGCTGTTTTTT
v_call: TRBV27; clone_size: once; j_call: TRBJ1-3; d_call: TRBD1; cdr3_aa: CASSPRQGTVSGNTIYF; cdr3_nt: TGTGCCAGCAGTCCCAGACAGGGGACGGTCTCTGGAAACACCATATATTTT
v_call: TRBV30; clone_size: once; j_call: TRBJ2-2; d_call: NA; cdr3_aa: CAWSPDQGGELFF; cdr3_nt: TGTGCCTGGAGCCCGGACCAAGGCGGGGAGCTGTTTTTT
v_call: TRBV7-9; clone_size: once; j_call: TRBJ2-1; d_call: NA; cdr3_aa: CASSPSGAYNEQFF; cdr3_nt: TGTGCCAGCAGCCCTTCCGGGGCCTACAATGAGCAGTTCTTC
v_call: TRBV18; clone_size: NA; j_call: TRBJ2-3; d_call: TRBD1; cdr3_aa: CASSPDRTNTQYF; cdr3_nt: TGTGCCAGCTCACCGGACAGGACAAATACGCAGTATTTT
v_call: TRBV30; clone_size: NA; j_call: TRBJ1-5; d_call: NA; cdr3_aa: CAWSTVLGQPQHF; cdr3_nt: TGTGCCTGGAGTACCGTACTAGGTCAGCCCCAGCATTTT
v_call: TRBV28; clone_size: NA; j_call: TRBJ2-7; d_call: NA; cdr3_aa: CASSSNYEQYF; cdr3_nt: TGTGCCAGCAGCTCTAATTACGAGCAGTACTTC
v_call: TRBV6-1; clone_size: NA; j_call: TRBJ2-7; d_call: TRBD2; cdr3_aa: CASGALAGNEQYF; cdr3_nt: TGTGCCAGCGGGGCACTAGCGGGAAACGAGCAGTACTTC
v_call: TRBV28; clone_size: NA; j_call: TRBJ1-4; d_call: NA; cdr3_aa: CASSEGFNEKLFF; cdr3_nt: TGTGCCAGCAGTGAGGGGTTTAATGAAAAACTGTTTTTT
v_call: TRBV2; clone_size: NA; j_call: TRBJ2-5; d_call: NA; cdr3_aa: CASSATRHRAQETQYF; cdr3_nt: TGTGCCAGCAGCGCCACACGTCACAGGGCCCAAGAGACCCAGTACTTC
v_call: TRBV11-2; clone_size: NA; j_call: TRBJ2-3; d_call: NA; cdr3_aa: CASSHRTDTQYF; cdr3_nt: TGTGCCAGCAGCCACCGCACAGATACGCAGTATTTT
v_call: TRBV11-2; clone_size: NA; j_call: TRBJ2-7; d_call: TRBD1; cdr3_aa: CASSEDRAWEQYF; cdr3_nt: TGTGCCAGCAGCGAGGACAGGGCGTGGGAGCAGTACTTC
v_call: TRBV7-3; clone_size: NA; j_call: TRBJ2-3; d_call: TRBD2; cdr3_aa: CASSLRPSTSGGRDTQYF; cdr3_nt: TGTGCCAGCAGCTTAAGGCCAAGCACTAGCGGGGGACGGGATACGCAGTATTTT
v_call: TRBV7-6; clone_size: NA; j_call: TRBJ1-4; d_call: NA; cdr3_aa: CASSFIGGGGREKLFF; cdr3_nt: TGTGCCAGCAGTTTCATCGGAGGGGGAGGAAGGGAAAAACTGTTTTTT
v_call: TRBV6-1; clone_size: NA; j_call: TRBJ1-5; d_call: NA; cdr3_aa: CASSEGDNQPQHF; cdr3_nt: TGTGCCAGCAGTGAAGGGGATAATCAGCCCCAGCATTTT
v_call: TRBV11-3; clone_size: NA; j_call: TRBJ1-2; d_call: NA; cdr3_aa: CASGWDNHYGYTF; cdr3_nt: TGTGCCAGCGGGTGGGACAATCACTATGGCTACACCTTC